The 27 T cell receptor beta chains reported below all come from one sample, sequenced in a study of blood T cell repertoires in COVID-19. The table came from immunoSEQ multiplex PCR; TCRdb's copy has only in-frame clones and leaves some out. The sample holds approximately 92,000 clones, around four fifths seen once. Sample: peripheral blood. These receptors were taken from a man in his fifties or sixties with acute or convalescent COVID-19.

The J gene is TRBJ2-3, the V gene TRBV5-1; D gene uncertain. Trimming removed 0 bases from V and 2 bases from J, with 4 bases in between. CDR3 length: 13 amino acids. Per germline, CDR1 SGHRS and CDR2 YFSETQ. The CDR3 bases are TGCGCCAGCAGCTTGGCCCACACAGATACGCAGTATTTT. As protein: CASSLAHTDTQYF.

Written as DNA, the CDR3 is TGTGCCAGCAGCAAACGACAGGATACGAACACTGAAGCTTTCTTT. Its protein product is CASSKRQDTNTEAFF. This chain links TRBV9 with TRBJ1-1; possibly TRBD1 for D (6 bases). Trimming removed 4 bases at V and 1 base at J, with 14 bases between. Germline loops: CDR1 SGDLS, CDR2 YYNGEE. The CDR3 runs to 15 residues.

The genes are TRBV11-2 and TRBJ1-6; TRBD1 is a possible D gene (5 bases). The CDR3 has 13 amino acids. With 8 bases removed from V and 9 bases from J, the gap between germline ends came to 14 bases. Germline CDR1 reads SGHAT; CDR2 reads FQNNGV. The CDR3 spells CASAVQGSSPLHF. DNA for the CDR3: TGTGCCAGCGCGGTTCAGGGAAGTTCACCCCTCCACTTT.

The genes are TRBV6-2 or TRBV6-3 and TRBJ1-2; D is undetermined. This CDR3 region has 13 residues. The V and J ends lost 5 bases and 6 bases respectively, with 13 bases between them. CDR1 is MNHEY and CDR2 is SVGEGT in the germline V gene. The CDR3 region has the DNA TGTGCCAGCAGTCTGGGGAGGCGAAATGGCTACACCTTC. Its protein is CASSLGRRNGYTF.

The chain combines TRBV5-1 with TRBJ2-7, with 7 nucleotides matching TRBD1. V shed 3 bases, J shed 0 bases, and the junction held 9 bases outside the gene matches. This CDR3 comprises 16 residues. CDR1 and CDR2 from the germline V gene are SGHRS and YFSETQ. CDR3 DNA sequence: TGCGCCAGCAGCTGGGCTGGGACAGCGAGCTCCTACGAGCAGTACTTC. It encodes CASSWAGTASSYEQYF.

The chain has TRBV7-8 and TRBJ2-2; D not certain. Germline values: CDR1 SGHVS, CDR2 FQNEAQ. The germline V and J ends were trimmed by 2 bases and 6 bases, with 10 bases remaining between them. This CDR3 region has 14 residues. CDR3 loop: CASSLTETAGELFF. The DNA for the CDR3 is TGTGCCAGCAGCTTAACGGAGACCGCCGGGGAGCTGTTTTTT.

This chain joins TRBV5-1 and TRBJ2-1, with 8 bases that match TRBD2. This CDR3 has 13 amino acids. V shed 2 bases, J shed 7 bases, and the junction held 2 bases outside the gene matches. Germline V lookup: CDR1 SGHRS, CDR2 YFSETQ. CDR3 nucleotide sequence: TGCGCCAGCAGCTTCGCGGGGGGTAATGAGCAGTTCTTC. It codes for CASSFAGGNEQFF.

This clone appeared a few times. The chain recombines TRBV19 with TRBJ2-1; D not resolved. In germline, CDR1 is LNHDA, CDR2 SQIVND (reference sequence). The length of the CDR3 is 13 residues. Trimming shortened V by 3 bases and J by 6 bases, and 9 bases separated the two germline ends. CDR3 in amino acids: CASSITGSNEQFF. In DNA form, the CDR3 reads TGTGCCAGTAGTATCACCGGTAGCAATGAGCAGTTCTTC.

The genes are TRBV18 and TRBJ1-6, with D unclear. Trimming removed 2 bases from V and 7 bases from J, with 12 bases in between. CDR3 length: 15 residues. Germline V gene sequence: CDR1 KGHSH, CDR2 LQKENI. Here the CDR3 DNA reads TGTGCCAGCTCACCAGCGGGTGGGTACAATTCACCCCTCCACTTT. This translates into CASSPAGGYNSPLHF. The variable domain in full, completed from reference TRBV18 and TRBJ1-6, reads NAGVMQNPRHLVRRRGQEARLRCSPMKGHSHVYWYRQLPEEGLKFMVYLQKENIIDESGMPKERFSAEFPKEGPSILRIQQVVRGDSAAYFCASSPAGGYNSPLHFGNGTRLTVT.

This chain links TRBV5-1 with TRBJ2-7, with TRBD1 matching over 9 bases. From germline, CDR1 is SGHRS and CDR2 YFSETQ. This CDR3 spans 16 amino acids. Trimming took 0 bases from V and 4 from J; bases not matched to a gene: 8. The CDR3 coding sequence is TGCGCCAGCAGCTTGGTCACAGGGGGCGCGGGATACGAGCAGTACTTC. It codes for CASSLVTGGAGYEQYF.

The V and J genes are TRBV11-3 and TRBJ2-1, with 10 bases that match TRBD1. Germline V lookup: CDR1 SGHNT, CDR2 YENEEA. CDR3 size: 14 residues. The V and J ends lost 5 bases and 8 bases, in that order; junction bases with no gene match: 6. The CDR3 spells CASSPGTGDHEQFF. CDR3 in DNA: TGTGCCAGCAGCCCCGGGACAGGGGATCATGAGCAGTTCTTC.

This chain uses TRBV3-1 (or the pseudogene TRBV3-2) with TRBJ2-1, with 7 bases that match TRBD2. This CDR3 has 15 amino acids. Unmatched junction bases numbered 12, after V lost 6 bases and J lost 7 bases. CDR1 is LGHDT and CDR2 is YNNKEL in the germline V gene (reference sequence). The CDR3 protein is CASRGNSGHRNEQFF. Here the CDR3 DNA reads TGTGCCAGCAGGGGTAATAGCGGGCACAGGAATGAGCAGTTCTTC.

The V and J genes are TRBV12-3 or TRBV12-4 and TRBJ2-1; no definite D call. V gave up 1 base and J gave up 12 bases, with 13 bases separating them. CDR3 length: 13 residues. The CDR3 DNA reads TGTGCCAGCAGTTTAGGGTTCCCACCGGGGCAGTTCTTC. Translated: CASSLGFPPGQFF.

The chain's CDR3 is CASSSKGVGSYEQYF. The CDR3 DNA reads as TGTGCCAGCAGTTCAAAGGGAGTTGGGTCCTACGAGCAGTACTTC. The rearrangement uses TRBV27 and TRBJ2-7; D perhaps matches TRBD2 (5 bases). The germline V gene has CDR1 MNHEY and CDR2 SMNVEV (reference sequence). Trimming stripped 4 bases from V and 1 base from J, with 14 bases between. This CDR3 is built from 15 residues.

The CDR3 sequence: CASSSSSGPSSYNEQFF. CDR3 nucleotides: TGCGCCAGCAGCTCTTCTAGCGGCCCTAGCTCCTACAATGAGCAGTTCTTC. The chain employs TRBV5-1 and TRBJ2-1, with TRBD2 matching 7 bases. Per germline, CDR1 SGHRS and CDR2 YFSETQ. Trimming at V came to 3 bases and at J to 0 bases, leaving 9 bases not matched to a gene. The length of the CDR3 is 17 residues.

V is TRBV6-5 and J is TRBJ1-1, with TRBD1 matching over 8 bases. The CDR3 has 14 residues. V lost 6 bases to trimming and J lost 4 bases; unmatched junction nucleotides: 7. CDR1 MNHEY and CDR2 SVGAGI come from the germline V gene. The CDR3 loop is CASRISTGGTEAFF. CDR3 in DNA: TGTGCCAGCAGGATTTCTACAGGGGGCACTGAAGCTTTCTTT.

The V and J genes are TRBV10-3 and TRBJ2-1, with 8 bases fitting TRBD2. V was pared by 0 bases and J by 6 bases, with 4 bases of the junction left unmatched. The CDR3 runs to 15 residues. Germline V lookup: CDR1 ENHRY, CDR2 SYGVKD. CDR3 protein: CAISESAGVINEQFF. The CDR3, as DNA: TGTGCCATCAGTGAGTCAGCGGGAGTCATCAATGAGCAGTTCTTC.

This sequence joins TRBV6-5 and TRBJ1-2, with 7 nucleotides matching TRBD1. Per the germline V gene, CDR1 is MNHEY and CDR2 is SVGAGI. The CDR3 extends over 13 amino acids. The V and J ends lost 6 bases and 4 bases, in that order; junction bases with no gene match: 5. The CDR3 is CASRKTGLYGYTF. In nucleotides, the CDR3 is TGTGCCAGCAGAAAGACAGGGCTCTATGGCTACACCTTC.

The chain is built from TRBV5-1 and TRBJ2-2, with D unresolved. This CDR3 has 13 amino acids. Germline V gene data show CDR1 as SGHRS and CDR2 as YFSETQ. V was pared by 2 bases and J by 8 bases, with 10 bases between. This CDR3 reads CASSFNYPGELFF. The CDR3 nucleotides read TGCGCCAGCAGCTTTAATTATCCGGGGGAGCTGTTTTTT.

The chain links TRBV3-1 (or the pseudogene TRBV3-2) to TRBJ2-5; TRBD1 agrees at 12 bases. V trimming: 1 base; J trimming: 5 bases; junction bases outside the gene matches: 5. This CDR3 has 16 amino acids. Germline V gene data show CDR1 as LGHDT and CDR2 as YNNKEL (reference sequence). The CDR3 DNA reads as TGTGCCAGCAGCCAAGCCGGGACAGGGGGCGCGGAGACCCAGTACTTC. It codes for CASSQAGTGGAETQYF.

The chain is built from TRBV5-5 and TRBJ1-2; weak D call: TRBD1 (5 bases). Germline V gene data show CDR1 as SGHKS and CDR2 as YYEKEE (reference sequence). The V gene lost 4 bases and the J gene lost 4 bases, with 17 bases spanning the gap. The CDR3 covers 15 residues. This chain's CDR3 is CASSRQAGQGYGYTF. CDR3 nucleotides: TGTGCCAGCAGCCGCCAGGCAGGGCAGGGCTATGGCTACACCTTC. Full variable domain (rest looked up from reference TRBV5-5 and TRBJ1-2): DAGVTQSPTHLIKTRGQQVTLRCSPISGHKSVSWYQQVLGQGPQFIFQYYEKEERGRGNFPDRFSARQFPNYSSELNVNALLLGDSALYLCASSRQAGQGYGYTFGSGTRLTVV.

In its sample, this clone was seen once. The CDR3 DNA sequence: TGTGCCAGCAGCTCCCCGGGACAGGGGGCCTCCTACGAGCAGTACTTC. Protein product: CASSSPGQGASYEQYF. The J gene is TRBJ2-7, the V gene TRBV7-8; 12 nucleotides line up with TRBD1. V lost 4 bases and J lost 0; bases outside the gene matches: 4. This CDR3 spans 16 amino acids. The germline V gene encodes CDR1 SGHVS and CDR2 FQNEAQ.

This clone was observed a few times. DNA for the CDR3: TGTGCCAGCATGGCAGCGAGGCCAGATACGCAGTATTTT. Encoded protein: CASMAARPDTQYF. The chain couples TRBV27 to TRBJ2-3; D gene uncertain. This CDR3 is 13 amino acids long. V lost 7 bases and J lost 4, with 12 bases in between. Germline CDR1 reads MNHEY; CDR2 reads SMNVEV (reference sequence).

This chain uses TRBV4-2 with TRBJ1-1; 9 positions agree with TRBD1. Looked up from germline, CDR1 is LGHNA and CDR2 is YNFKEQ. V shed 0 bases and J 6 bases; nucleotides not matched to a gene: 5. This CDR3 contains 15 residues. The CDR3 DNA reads TGTGCCAGCAGCCAAGATGACAGGGGGGTATCTGAAGCTTTCTTT. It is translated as CASSQDDRGVSEAFF.

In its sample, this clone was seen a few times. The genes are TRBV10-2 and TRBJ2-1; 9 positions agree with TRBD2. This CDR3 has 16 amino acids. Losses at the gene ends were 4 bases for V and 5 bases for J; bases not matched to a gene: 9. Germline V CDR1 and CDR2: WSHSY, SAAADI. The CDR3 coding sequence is TGCGCCAGCAGTGGAAACGTAGCGGGGGAGAACAATGAGCAGTTCTTC. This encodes CASSGNVAGENNEQFF.

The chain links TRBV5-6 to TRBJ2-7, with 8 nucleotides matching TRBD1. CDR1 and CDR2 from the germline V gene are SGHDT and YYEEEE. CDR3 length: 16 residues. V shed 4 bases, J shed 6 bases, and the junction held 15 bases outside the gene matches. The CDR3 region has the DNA TGTGCCAGCAGCCGAACGGGACAGGAGAACTGGCGCGAGCAGTACTTC. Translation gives CASSRTGQENWREQYF.

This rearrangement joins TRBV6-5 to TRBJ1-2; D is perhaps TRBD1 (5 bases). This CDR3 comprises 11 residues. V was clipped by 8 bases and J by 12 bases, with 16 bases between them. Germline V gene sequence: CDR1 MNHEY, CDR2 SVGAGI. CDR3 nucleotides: TGTGCCAGCCGGACCCCCAGGGTCCACACCTTC. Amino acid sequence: CASRTPRVHTF.